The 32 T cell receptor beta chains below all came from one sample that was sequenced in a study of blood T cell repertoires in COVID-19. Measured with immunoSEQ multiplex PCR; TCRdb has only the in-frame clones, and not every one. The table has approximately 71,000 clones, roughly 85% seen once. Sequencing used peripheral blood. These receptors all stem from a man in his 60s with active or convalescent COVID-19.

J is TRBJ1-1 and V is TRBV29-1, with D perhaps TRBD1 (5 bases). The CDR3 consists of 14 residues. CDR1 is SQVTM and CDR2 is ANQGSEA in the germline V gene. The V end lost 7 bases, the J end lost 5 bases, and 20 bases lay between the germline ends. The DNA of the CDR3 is TGCAGCGCTACCAGGGAACTCGGCGGTACTGAAGCTTTCTTT. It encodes CSATRELGGTEAFF.

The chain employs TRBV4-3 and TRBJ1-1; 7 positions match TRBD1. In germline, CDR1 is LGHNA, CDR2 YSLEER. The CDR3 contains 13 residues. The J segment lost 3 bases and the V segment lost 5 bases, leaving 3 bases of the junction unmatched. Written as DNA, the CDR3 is TGCGCCAGCAGCGTTGACAGGGACACTGAAGCTTTCTTT. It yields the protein CASSVDRDTEAFF.

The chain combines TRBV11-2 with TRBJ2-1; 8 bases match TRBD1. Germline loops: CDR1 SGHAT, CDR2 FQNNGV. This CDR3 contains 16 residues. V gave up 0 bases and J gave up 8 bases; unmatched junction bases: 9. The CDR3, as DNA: TGTGCCAGCAGCTTAGATAGGACAGGGTCTCTCTATGAGCAGTTCTTC. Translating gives CASSLDRTGSLYEQFF.

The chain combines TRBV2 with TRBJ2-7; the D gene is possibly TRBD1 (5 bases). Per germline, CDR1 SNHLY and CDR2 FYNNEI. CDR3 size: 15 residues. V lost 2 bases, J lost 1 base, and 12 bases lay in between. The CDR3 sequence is CASSEIWGTSYEQYF. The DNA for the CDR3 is TGTGCCAGCAGTGAAATTTGGGGCACTTCCTACGAGCAGTACTTC.

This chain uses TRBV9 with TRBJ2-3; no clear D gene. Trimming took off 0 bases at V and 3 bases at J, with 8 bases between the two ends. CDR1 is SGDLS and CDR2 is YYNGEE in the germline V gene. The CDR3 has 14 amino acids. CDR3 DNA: TGTGCCAGCAGCGTAGAGCAGGTGACAGATACGCAGTATTTT. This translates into CASSVEQVTDTQYF.

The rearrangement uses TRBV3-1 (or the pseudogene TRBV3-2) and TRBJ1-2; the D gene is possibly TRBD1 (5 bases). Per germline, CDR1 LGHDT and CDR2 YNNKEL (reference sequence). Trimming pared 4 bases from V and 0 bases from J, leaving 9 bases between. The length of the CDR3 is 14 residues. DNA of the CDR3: TGTGCCAGCAGCCCTACGACAGCTAACTATGGCTACACCTTC. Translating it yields CASSPTTANYGYTF.

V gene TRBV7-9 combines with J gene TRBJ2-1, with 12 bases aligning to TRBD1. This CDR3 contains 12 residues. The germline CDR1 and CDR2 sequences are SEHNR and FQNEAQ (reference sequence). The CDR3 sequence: CATGTGGFEQFF. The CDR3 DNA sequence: TGTGCAACCGGGACAGGGGGCTTTGAGCAGTTCTTC.

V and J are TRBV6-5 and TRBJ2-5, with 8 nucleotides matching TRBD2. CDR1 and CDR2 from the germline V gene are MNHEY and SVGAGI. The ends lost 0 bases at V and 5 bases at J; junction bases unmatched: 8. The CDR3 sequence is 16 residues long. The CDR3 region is CASSYSLSGVVETQYF. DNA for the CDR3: TGTGCCAGCAGTTACTCCCTTAGCGGGGTTGTGGAGACCCAGTACTTC.

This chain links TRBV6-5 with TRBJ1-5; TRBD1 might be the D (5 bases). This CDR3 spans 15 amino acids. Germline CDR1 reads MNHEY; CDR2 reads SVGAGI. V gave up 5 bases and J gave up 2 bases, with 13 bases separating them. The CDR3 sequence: CASSTQVWGNQPQHF. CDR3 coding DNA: TGTGCCAGCAGTACACAGGTTTGGGGCAATCAGCCCCAGCATTTT.

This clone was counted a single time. The CDR3 nucleotides are TGTGCCAGCAGCCAAGATAGTTACGGGTCGGGGGGCCCGAACACCGGGGAGCTGTTTTTT. Translating it yields CASSQDSYGSGGPNTGELFF. V is TRBV4-2 and J is TRBJ2-2; maybe TRBD2 (7 bases). The V and J ends lost 0 bases and 0 bases respectively, with 20 bases between them. Germline V gives CDR1 LGHNA, CDR2 YNFKEQ. CDR3 length equals 20 residues.

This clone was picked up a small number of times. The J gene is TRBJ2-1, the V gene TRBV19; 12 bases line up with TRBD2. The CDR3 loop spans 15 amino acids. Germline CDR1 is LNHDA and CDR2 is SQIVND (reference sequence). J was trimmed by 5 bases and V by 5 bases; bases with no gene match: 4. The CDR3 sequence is CASSQTSGGHNEQFF. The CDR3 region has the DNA TGTGCCAGTAGTCAGACTAGCGGGGGCCACAATGAGCAGTTCTTC. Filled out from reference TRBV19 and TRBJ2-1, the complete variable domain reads DGGITQSPKYLFRKEGQNVTLSCEQNLNHDAMYWYRQDPGQGLRLIYYSQIVNDFQKGDIAEGYSVSREKKESFPLTVTSAQKNPTAFYLCASSQTSGGHNEQFFGPGTRLTVL.

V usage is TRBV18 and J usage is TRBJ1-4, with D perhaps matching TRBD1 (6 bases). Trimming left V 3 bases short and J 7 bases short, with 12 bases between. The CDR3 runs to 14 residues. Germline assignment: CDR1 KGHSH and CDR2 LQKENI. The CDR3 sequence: CASSPDSGSEKLFF. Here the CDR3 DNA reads TGTGCCAGCTCACCGGACAGCGGAAGTGAAAAACTGTTTTTT.

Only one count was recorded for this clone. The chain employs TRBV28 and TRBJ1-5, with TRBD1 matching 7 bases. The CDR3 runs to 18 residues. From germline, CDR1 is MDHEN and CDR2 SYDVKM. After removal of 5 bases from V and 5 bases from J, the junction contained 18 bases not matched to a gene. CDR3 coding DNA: TGTGCCAGCAGTCAATTCTGGCGAGGACAGGATTTGGATCAGCCCCAGCATTTT. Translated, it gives CASSQFWRGQDLDQPQHF.

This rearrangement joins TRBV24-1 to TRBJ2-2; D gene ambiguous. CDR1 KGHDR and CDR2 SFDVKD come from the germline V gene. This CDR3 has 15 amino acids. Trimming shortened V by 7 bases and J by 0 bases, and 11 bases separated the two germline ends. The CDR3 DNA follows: TGTGCCACCAGCGCTACAGTTTCGAACACCGGGGAGCTGTTTTTT. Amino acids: CATSATVSNTGELFF.

CDR3 loop: CASSQDDGGTQYF. For the CDR3, the DNA is TGCGCCAGCAGCCAAGATGACGGCGGGACCCAGTACTTC. The V call is TRBV4-3, the J call TRBJ2-5; no definite D call. CDR3 size: 13 residues. CDR1 is LGHNA and CDR2 is YSLEER in the germline V gene. V was pared by 0 bases and J by 7 bases, with 9 bases between.

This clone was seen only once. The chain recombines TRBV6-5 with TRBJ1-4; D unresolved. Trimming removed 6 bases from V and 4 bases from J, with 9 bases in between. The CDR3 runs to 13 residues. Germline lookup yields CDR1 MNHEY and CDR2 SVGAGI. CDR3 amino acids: CASSTVLNEKLFF. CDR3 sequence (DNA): TGTGCCAGCAGCACAGTCCTTAATGAAAAACTGTTTTTT.

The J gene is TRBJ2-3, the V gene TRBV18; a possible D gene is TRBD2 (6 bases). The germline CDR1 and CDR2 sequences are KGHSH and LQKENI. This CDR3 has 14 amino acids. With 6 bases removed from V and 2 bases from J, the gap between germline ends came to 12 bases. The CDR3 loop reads CASSPAGPTDTQYF. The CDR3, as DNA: TGTGCCAGCTCCCCCGCGGGACCCACAGATACGCAGTATTTT.

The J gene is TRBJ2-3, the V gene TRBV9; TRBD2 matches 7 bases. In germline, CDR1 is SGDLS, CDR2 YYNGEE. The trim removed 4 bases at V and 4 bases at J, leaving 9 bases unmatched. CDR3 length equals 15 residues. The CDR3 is CASSPGTKDPDTQYF. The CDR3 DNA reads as TGTGCCAGCAGCCCGGGGACTAAGGATCCAGATACGCAGTATTTT.

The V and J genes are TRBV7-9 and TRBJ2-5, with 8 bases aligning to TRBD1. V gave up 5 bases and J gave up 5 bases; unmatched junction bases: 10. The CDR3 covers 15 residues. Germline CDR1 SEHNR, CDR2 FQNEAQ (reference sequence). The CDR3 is CASSAWTGSLETQYF. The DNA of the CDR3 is TGTGCCAGCAGCGCCTGGACAGGGAGTCTGGAGACCCAGTACTTC. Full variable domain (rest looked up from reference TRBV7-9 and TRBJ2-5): DTGVSQNPRHKITKRGQNVTFRCDPISEHNRLYWYRQTLGQGPEFLTYFQNEAQLEKSRLLSDRFSAERPKGSFSTLEIQRTEQGDSAMYLCASSAWTGSLETQYFGPGTRLLVL.

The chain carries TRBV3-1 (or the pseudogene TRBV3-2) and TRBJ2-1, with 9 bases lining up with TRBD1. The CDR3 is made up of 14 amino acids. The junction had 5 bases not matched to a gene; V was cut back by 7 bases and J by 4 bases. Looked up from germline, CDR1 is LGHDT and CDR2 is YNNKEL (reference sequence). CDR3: CASKQGASYNEQFF. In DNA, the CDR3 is TGTGCCAGCAAACAGGGGGCTTCATACAATGAGCAGTTCTTC.

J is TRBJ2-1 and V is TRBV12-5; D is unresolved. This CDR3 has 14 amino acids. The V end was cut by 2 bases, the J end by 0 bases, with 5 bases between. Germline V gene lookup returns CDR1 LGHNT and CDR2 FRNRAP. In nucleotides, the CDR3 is TGTGCTAGTGGTTTGTACGGCTCCTACAATGAGCAGTTCTTC. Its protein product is CASGLYGSYNEQFF.

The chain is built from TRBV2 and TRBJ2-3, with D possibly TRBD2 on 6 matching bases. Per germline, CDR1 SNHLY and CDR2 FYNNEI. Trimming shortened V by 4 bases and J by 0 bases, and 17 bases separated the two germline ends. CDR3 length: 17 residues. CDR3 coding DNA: TGTGCCAGCAGTGCCCTAGCTCGGGGGACTAGCACAGATACGCAGTATTTT. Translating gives CASSALARGTSTDTQYF.

The chain's CDR3 is CASSHELPSDTQYF. In DNA, the CDR3 is TGCGCCAGCAGTCATGAACTACCTTCAGATACGCAGTATTTT. This sequence joins TRBV10-1 and TRBJ2-3, with D uncertain. Per the germline V gene, CDR1 is WNHNN and CDR2 is SYGVQD (reference sequence). The CDR3 is made up of 14 amino acids. The V end was cut by 5 bases, the J end by 4 bases, with 13 bases between.

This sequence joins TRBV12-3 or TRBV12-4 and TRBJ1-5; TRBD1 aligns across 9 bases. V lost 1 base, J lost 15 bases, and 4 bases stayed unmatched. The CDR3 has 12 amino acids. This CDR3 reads CASSLGTGDRHF. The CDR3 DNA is TGTGCCAGCAGTTTAGGGACAGGGGATAGGCATTTT.

The CDR3 coding sequence is TGCGCCAGCAGCCAATCCGGGACAGGGGGATTCGGCTACACCTTC. This gives the protein CASSQSGTGGFGYTF. The V gene is TRBV4-1, the J gene TRBJ1-2; 11 bases line up with TRBD1. The trim removed 2 bases at V and 8 bases at J, leaving 7 bases unmatched. Per the germline V gene, CDR1 is MGHRA and CDR2 is YSYEKL. CDR3 size: 15 residues.

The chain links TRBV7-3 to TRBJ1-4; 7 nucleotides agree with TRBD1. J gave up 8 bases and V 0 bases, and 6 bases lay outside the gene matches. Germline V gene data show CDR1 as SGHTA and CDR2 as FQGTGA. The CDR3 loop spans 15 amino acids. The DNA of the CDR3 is TGTGCCAGCAGCTTAACTGGAGGGGGCTTCGAAAAACTGTTTTTT. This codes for CASSLTGGGFEKLFF.

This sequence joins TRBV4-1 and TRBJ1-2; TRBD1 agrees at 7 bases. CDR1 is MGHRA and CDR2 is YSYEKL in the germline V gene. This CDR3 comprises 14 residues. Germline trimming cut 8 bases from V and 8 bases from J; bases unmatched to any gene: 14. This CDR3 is CASLGTRGPGGYTF. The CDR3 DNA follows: TGCGCCAGCCTAGGGACAAGGGGGCCAGGAGGCTACACCTTC.

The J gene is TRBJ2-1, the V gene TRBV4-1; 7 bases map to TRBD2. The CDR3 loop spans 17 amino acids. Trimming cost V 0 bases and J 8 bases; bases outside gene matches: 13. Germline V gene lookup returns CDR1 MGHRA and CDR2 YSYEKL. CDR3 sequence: CASSQEPGLIVYDEQFF. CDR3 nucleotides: TGCGCCAGCAGCCAAGAGCCGGGACTAATAGTATATGATGAGCAGTTCTTC.

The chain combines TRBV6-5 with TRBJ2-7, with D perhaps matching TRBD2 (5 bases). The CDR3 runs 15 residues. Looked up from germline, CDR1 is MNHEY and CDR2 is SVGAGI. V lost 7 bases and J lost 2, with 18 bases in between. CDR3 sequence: CASMGESQGPYEQYF. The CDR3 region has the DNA TGTGCCAGCATGGGAGAGAGCCAAGGTCCCTACGAGCAGTACTTC.

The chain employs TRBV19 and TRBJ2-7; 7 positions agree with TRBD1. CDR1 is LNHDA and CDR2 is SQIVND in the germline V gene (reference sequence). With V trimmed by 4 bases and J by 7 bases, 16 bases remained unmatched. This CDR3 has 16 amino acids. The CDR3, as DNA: TGTGCCAGTAGTACCCGAAAGACAGGGAGAAGTGAGGAGCAGTACTTC. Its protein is CASSTRKTGRSEEQYF.

CDR3 sequence: CASSPGQGYYEQYF. The CDR3 DNA sequence: TGTGCCAGCAGCCCAGGACAGGGCTACTACGAGCAGTACTTC. The J gene is TRBJ2-7, the V gene TRBV7-2, with 8 positions matching TRBD1. Trimming removed 5 bases from V and 3 bases from J; junction bases left unmatched: 6. The CDR3 is 14 amino acids. Per the germline V gene, CDR1 is SGHTA and CDR2 is FQGNSA. The full variable domain, with the rest looked up from reference TRBV7-2 and TRBJ2-7, is GAGVSQSPSNKVTEKGKDVELRCDPISGHTALYWYRQSLGQGLEFLIYFQGNSAPDKSGLPSDRFSAERTGGSVSTLTIQRTQQEDSAVYLCASSPGQGYYEQYFGPGTRLTVT.

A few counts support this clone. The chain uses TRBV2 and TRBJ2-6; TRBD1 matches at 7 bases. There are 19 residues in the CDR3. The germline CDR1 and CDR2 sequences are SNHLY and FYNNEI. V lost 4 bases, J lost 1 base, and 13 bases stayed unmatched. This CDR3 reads CASSVRRTGKASGANVLTF. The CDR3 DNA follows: TGTGCCAGCAGTGTACGGAGGACAGGAAAGGCGTCTGGGGCCAACGTCCTGACTTTC.